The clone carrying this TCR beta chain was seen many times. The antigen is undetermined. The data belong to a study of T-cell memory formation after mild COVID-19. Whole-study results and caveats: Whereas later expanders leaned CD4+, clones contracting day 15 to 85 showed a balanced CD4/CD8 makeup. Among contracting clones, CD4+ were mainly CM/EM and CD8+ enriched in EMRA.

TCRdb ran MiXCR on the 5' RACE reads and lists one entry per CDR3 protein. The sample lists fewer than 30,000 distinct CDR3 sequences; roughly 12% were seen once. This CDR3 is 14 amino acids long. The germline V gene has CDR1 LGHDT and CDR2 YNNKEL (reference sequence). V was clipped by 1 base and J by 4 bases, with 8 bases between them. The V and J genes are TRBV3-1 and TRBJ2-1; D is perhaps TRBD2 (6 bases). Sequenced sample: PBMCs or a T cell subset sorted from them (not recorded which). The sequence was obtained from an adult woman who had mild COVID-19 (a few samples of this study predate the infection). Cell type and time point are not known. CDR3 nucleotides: TGTGCCAGCAGCCAAGCGGGGGTGTACAATGAGCAGTTCTTC. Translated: CASSQAGVYNEQFF.